Below are 4 T cell receptor beta chains sequenced from a single sample in a study of technical replicates of blood from several donors. Libraries were prepared by immunoSEQ multiplex PCR; TCRdb keeps only in-frame clonotypes and omits some of them. Among 65,000 to 80,000 clones, 85% to 95% were seen once, and the ten largest hold about 0.37%. Sequencing used T cells isolated from PBMCs. These receptors were taken from a human donor in good health.

V gene TRBV11-2 combines with J gene TRBJ2-2, with unresolved D. Trimming left V 2 bases short and J 5 bases short, with 9 bases between. Germline CDR1 and CDR2: SGHAT and FQNNGV. The CDR3 extends over 14 amino acids. CDR3 sequence reads: CASSLTRITGELFF. CDR3 nucleotides: TGTGCCAGCAGCTTAACGAGGATTACCGGGGAGCTGTTTTTT.

The V and J genes are TRBV7-7 and TRBJ2-5, with TRBD1 matching over 7 bases. Looked up from germline, CDR1 is SSHAT and CDR2 is FNYEAQ (reference sequence). V lost 3 bases to trimming and J lost 4 bases; unmatched junction nucleotides: 8. The CDR3 consists of 15 residues. The CDR3 coding sequence is TGTGCCAGCAGCTTTCGGGACAGCCGGCGAGAGACCCAGTACTTC. It translates to CASSFRDSRRETQYF.

This chain links TRBV28 with TRBJ2-2; possible D gene TRBD1, 5 bases. CDR3 length equals 15 residues. CDR1 and CDR2 from the germline V gene are MDHEN and SYDVKM. V lost 2 bases and J 0 bases, leaving 7 bases between the germline ends. The CDR3 region is CASSLPGTNTGELFF. The CDR3 DNA reads as TGTGCCAGCAGTTTACCAGGGACGAACACCGGGGAGCTGTTTTTT.

The chain couples TRBV2 to TRBJ2-7; D gene uncertain. Germline values: CDR1 SNHLY, CDR2 FYNNEI. There are 13 residues in the CDR3. V lost 10 bases to trimming and J lost 0 bases, with 13 bases between them. CDR3 in amino acids: CATKRGSSYEQYF. The CDR3 nucleotides are TGTGCCACAAAAAGAGGAAGCTCCTACGAGCAGTACTTC.